These T cell receptor beta chains were read from a single sample in a study of blood T cell repertoires in COVID-19. Repertoires were generated with immunoSEQ multiplex PCR, while TCRdb's copy carries only in-frame clones and drops some. The table has about 100,000 clones, more than 75% seen once; the top ten hold about 3%. Sequenced input: peripheral blood. These receptors all stem from a man aged 50-60 years with active or convalescent COVID-19. Both conserved end residues are part of each CDR3. The D gene is left open where the match is weak. Expanded clones get a size class; other rows say once, few or many, or leave the size out.

j_call: TRBJ1-3
d_call: TRBD1
v_call: TRBV3-1/TRBV3-2
clone_size: NA
cdr3_nt: TGTGCCAGCAGCGCGGGACAGGGAGGTGGAAACACCATATATTTT
cdr3_aa: CASSAGQGGGNTIYF

j_call: TRBJ1-1
d_call: NA
v_call: TRBV10-2
clone_size: NA
cdr3_nt: TGCGCCAGCAGTGAATTGGAGGACACTGAAGCTTTCTTT
cdr3_aa: CASSELEDTEAFF

j_call: TRBJ2-1
d_call: NA
v_call: TRBV3-1/TRBV3-2
clone_size: NA
cdr3_nt: TGTGCCAGCAAAAATTGGGGGGGCGGAAGTAATGAGCAGTTCTTC
cdr3_aa: CASKNWGGGSNEQFF

j_call: TRBJ2-7
d_call: NA
v_call: TRBV27
clone_size: NA
cdr3_nt: TGTGCCAGCAGGCTTAAGGGACAAGGACACGGCGGAAGTTACGAGCAGTACTTC
cdr3_aa: CASRLKGQGHGGSYEQYF

j_call: TRBJ2-6
d_call: NA
v_call: TRBV11-2
clone_size: NA
cdr3_nt: TGTGCCAGCAGCCAGGGCCCTCCTTCTGGGGCCAACGTCCTGACTTTC
cdr3_aa: CASSQGPPSGANVLTF

j_call: TRBJ1-3
d_call: TRBD1
v_call: TRBV7-9
clone_size: NA
cdr3_nt: TGTGCCGGCAGGAAGGGGGCCTCTGGAAACACCATATATTTT
cdr3_aa: CAGRKGASGNTIYF

j_call: TRBJ2-2
d_call: TRBD1
v_call: TRBV25-1
clone_size: once
cdr3_nt: TGTGCCAGCAGTGCACATGGGGGACAGGGGGTGAACACCGGGGAGCTGTTTTTT
cdr3_aa: CASSAHGGQGVNTGELFF

j_call: TRBJ2-5
d_call: TRBD1
v_call: TRBV9
clone_size: NA
cdr3_nt: TGTGCCAGCAGCTCCACCGAGCGCCCCGGACAGGGTGCCGAAGAGACCCAGTACTTC
cdr3_aa: CASSSTERPGQGAEETQYF

j_call: TRBJ1-5
d_call: TRBD1
v_call: TRBV6-5
clone_size: NA
cdr3_nt: TGTGCCAGCCAGACAGGGTTTAATCAGCCCCAGCATTTT
cdr3_aa: CASQTGFNQPQHF

j_call: TRBJ1-4
d_call: TRBD1
v_call: TRBV4-3
clone_size: NA
cdr3_nt: TGCGCCAGCAGCCCTAACAGGGGAACTAATGAAAAACTGTTTTTT
cdr3_aa: CASSPNRGTNEKLFF

j_call: TRBJ2-3
d_call: TRBD2
v_call: TRBV10-2
clone_size: NA
cdr3_nt: TGCGCCAGCAGTGACGGACTAGCGGGGACCTTCACAGATACGCAGTATTTT
cdr3_aa: CASSDGLAGTFTDTQYF

j_call: TRBJ1-6
d_call: TRBD1
v_call: TRBV7-8
clone_size: NA
cdr3_nt: TGTGCCAGCAGCGCCGGACAGGGGGCCCATTCACCCCTCCACTTT
cdr3_aa: CASSAGQGAHSPLHF

j_call: TRBJ2-5
d_call: NA
v_call: TRBV24-1
clone_size: NA
cdr3_nt: TGTGCCACCAGTGATTCCCGGACAGCCCAAGAGACCCAGTACTTC
cdr3_aa: CATSDSRTAQETQYF

j_call: TRBJ1-1
d_call: TRBD1
v_call: TRBV19
clone_size: once
cdr3_nt: TGTGCCAGTACTACCACCCCAAGGACAGGGTGGGAGAGGTTGACTGAAGCTTTCTTT
cdr3_aa: CASTTTPRTGWERLTEAFF

j_call: TRBJ2-1
d_call: NA
v_call: TRBV11-2
clone_size: NA
cdr3_nt: TGTGCCAGCAGCCCGGGACTTCAAAATGAGCAGTTCTTC
cdr3_aa: CASSPGLQNEQFF

j_call: TRBJ1-6
d_call: NA
v_call: TRBV6-5
clone_size: once
cdr3_nt: TGTGCCAGCCGGCAGTTCAACAGATCACCCCTCCACTTT
cdr3_aa: CASRQFNRSPLHF

j_call: TRBJ2-2
d_call: TRBD1
v_call: TRBV5-4
clone_size: NA
cdr3_nt: TGTGCCAGCAGCTTGGGTCAGGGGGTCTCCGGGGAGCTGTTTTTT
cdr3_aa: CASSLGQGVSGELFF

j_call: TRBJ1-4
d_call: NA
v_call: TRBV28
clone_size: NA
cdr3_nt: TGTGCCAGCAGTTTAGGAGGGGAAGGCAATGAAAAACTGTTTTTT
cdr3_aa: CASSLGGEGNEKLFF

j_call: TRBJ2-3
d_call: TRBD1
v_call: TRBV19
clone_size: NA
cdr3_nt: TGTGCCAGTAGTCCCGGACAGGGGCCCCTGGATACGCAGTATTTT
cdr3_aa: CASSPGQGPLDTQYF

j_call: TRBJ2-2
d_call: TRBD1
v_call: TRBV7-9
clone_size: NA
cdr3_nt: TGTGCCAGCAGCTGGGGGACAGGGGGAAACGGGGAGCTGTTTTTT
cdr3_aa: CASSWGTGGNGELFF

j_call: TRBJ1-6
d_call: NA
v_call: TRBV28
clone_size: NA
cdr3_nt: TGTGCCAGCAGTCAAGGACAGCTTACGGATTCACCCCTCCACTTT
cdr3_aa: CASSQGQLTDSPLHF

j_call: TRBJ2-1
d_call: NA
v_call: TRBV6-6
clone_size: NA
cdr3_nt: TGTGCCAGCAGCCCCCCGGCGGCTAGCGTGGGGATTACGTTAAGGGCCAATGAGCAGTTCTTC
cdr3_aa: CASSPPAASVGITLRANEQFF

j_call: TRBJ1-2
d_call: NA
v_call: TRBV7-9
clone_size: NA
cdr3_nt: TGTGCCAGCAGCTTAGAACAGGGAATCTATGGCTACACCTTC
cdr3_aa: CASSLEQGIYGYTF

j_call: TRBJ2-3
d_call: TRBD2
v_call: TRBV5-1
clone_size: NA
cdr3_nt: TGCGCCAGCAGCTTTCTAGCGGGGGGAGATACGCAGTATTTT
cdr3_aa: CASSFLAGGDTQYF

j_call: TRBJ1-2
d_call: NA
v_call: TRBV10-3
clone_size: NA
cdr3_nt: TGTGCCATCACCGTAGACAGGAACTATGGCTACACCTTC
cdr3_aa: CAITVDRNYGYTF

j_call: TRBJ1-1
d_call: NA
v_call: TRBV18
clone_size: NA
cdr3_nt: TGTGCCAGCTCACCCCGACATGCCACTGAAGCTTTCTTT
cdr3_aa: CASSPRHATEAFF

j_call: TRBJ2-5
d_call: NA
v_call: TRBV20-1
clone_size: NA
cdr3_nt: TGCAGCAGACAGTTACAAGAGACCCAGTACTTC
cdr3_aa: CSRQLQETQYF

j_call: TRBJ2-7
d_call: TRBD1
v_call: TRBV9
clone_size: NA
cdr3_nt: TGTGCCAGCAGCGTAGGTGACAGGGCCTTTGAGCAGTACTTC
cdr3_aa: CASSVGDRAFEQYF